These T cell receptor beta chains were read from a single sample in a study of T-cell reconstitution after alpha-beta-depleted transplantation in children. TCRdb re-called the PCR reads through MiXCR, storing one row per CDR3 protein. This table has fewer than 450,000 distinct CDR3 sequences, 15% to 20% appearing once. The sequences come from PBMCs, mostly from graft donor cells, collected 360 days after TCRalphabeta/CD19-depleted stem cell transplant. These receptors were collected from a male patient aged 2-15 years who had a stem cell transplant for acute lymphoblastic leukemia, so the T cells may come from the graft donor. The CDR3 runs from the conserved cysteine through the conserved F or W. The D gene is left open where the match is weak. Not every row has a clone size; where given, it reads once, few, many or a size class.

j_call,d_call,v_call,clone_size,cdr3_aa,cdr3_nt
TRBJ1-5,TRBD1,TRBV12-3/TRBV12-4,.,CASSGQGKGNQPQHF,TGTGCCAGCAGTGGACAGGGAAAGGGGAATCAGCCCCAGCATTTT
TRBJ2-3,.,TRBV12-5,few,CASGFGGPDTQYF,TGTGCTAGTGGTTTCGGGGGCCCAGATACGCAGTATTTT
TRBJ1-5,.,TRBV20-1,many,CSVRTANSNQPQHF,TGCAGTGTACGAACAGCAAATAGCAATCAGCCCCAGCATTTT
TRBJ2-2,.,TRBV18,many,CASSPGGSSSELFF,TGTGCCAGCTCACCAGGGGGTTCCTCCTCTGAGCTGTTTTTT
TRBJ2-7,TRBD1,TRBV28,many,CASSLQGASYEQYF,TGTGCCAGCAGTTTACAGGGGGCATCCTACGAGCAGTACTTC
TRBJ2-1,.,TRBV4-1,.,CASSQDPLATDEQFF,TGCGCCAGCAGCCAAGATCCCCTAGCTACGGATGAGCAGTTCTTC
TRBJ1-1,TRBD1,TRBV5-1,many,CASSSQGADTEAFF,TGCGCCAGCAGCTCTCAGGGGGCAGATACTGAAGCTTTCTTT
TRBJ1-4,TRBD1,TRBV5-1,.,CASSYGTGVEGNEKLFF,TGCGCCAGCAGCTACGGGACAGGGGTGGAGGGAAATGAAAAACTGTTTTTT
TRBJ2-3,.,TRBV20-1,once,CSAGTFPTDTQYF,TGCAGTGCGGGGACCTTTCCCACAGATACGCAGTATTTT
TRBJ2-3,.,TRBV29-1,many,CSVEQVSTDTQYF,TGCAGCGTTGAGCAGGTTAGCACAGATACGCAGTATTTT
TRBJ2-1,.,TRBV12-3/TRBV12-4,many,CASLPGVNEQFF,TGTGCCAGCCTCCCAGGGGTTAATGAGCAGTTCTTC
TRBJ2-7,TRBD1,TRBV3-1,few,CASSQDRGTGNPFWYEQYF,TGTGCCAGCAGCCAAGATAGGGGGACAGGGAACCCCTTTTGGTACGAGCAGTACTTC
TRBJ2-1,.,TRBV6-5,.,CASSYLGLNNEQFF,TGTGCCAGCAGTTACCTGGGACTTAACAATGAGCAGTTCTTC
TRBJ2-3,.,TRBV12-3/TRBV12-4,many,CASSLGGTATDTQYF,TGTGCCAGCAGTTTGGGGGGAACTGCCACAGATACGCAGTATTTT
TRBJ2-7,.,TRBV20-1,few,CSARSQGSSYEQYF,TGCAGTGCTAGGAGTCAGGGGAGCTCCTACGAGCAGTACTTC
TRBJ1-5,TRBD1,TRBV6-2/TRBV6-3,many,CASRSDRHSNQPQHF,TGTGCCAGCAGGTCGGACAGGCATAGCAATCAGCCCCAGCATTTT
TRBJ2-1,.,TRBV28,.,CASSLRLRSSYNEQFF,TGTGCCAGCAGTTTGCGGCTCCGGAGCTCCTACAATGAGCAGTTCTTC
TRBJ1-5,.,TRBV7-9,.,CASSQGPNNQPQHF,TGTGCCAGCAGCCAGGGACCCAATAATCAGCCCCAGCATTTT
TRBJ2-5,.,TRBV5-6,.,CASSPSRKETQYF,TGTGCCAGCAGCCCCAGTCGTAAAGAGACCCAGTACTTC
TRBJ2-7,TRBD1,TRBV7-6,.,CASSWGTANYEQYF,TGTGCCAGCAGCTGGGGGACAGCTAACTACGAGCAGTACTTC
TRBJ2-7,TRBD2,TRBV12-3/TRBV12-4,.,CASTFSGGSYEQYF,TGTGCCAGCACTTTTTCTGGCGGGAGCTACGAGCAGTACTTC
TRBJ1-5,.,TRBV6-2/TRBV6-3,.,CASSPQANQPQHF,TGTGCCAGCAGTCCACAGGCTAATCAGCCCCAGCATTTT
TRBJ1-5,.,TRBV19,few,CASKNRGSNQPQHF,TGTGCCAGTAAAAATAGGGGTAGCAATCAGCCCCAGCATTTT
TRBJ2-1,.,TRBV6-5,many,CASSYLNSGYNEQFF,TGTGCCAGCAGTTACCTCAATTCAGGCTACAATGAGCAGTTCTTC
TRBJ2-2,TRBD2,TRBV11-2,.,CASSDLRGLAGGRTGELFF,TGTGCCAGCAGCGATTTAAGGGGCCTAGCGGGAGGGAGGACCGGGGAGCTGTTTTTT
TRBJ1-5,.,TRBV12-3/TRBV12-4,many,CASSRGRDGQPQHF,TGTGCCAGCAGTCGGGGCAGGGACGGTCAGCCCCAGCATTTT
TRBJ2-1,TRBD2,TRBV12-3/TRBV12-4,.,CASSFLAGTEQFF,TGTGCCAGCAGTTTTCTAGCGGGAACTGAGCAGTTCTTC
TRBJ1-1,.,TRBV5-1,many,CASSFGAGIMNTEAFF,TGCGCCAGCAGCTTTGGGGCCGGGATTATGAACACTGAAGCTTTCTTT
TRBJ2-7,TRBD1,TRBV4-1,.,CASSRDRGPYEQYF,TGCGCCAGCAGCAGGGACAGGGGGCCCTACGAGCAGTACTTC
TRBJ2-2,.,TRBV29-1,few,CSVEGIGARNTGELFF,TGCAGCGTTGAGGGTATCGGGGCCCGGAACACCGGGGAGCTGTTTTTT
TRBJ2-2,.,TRBV27,few,CASSWWGSGELFF,TGTGCCAGCAGTTGGTGGGGGTCCGGGGAGCTGTTTTTT
TRBJ2-1,TRBD1,TRBV11-2,.,CASSSTGENEQFF,TGTGCCAGCAGCTCGACAGGGGAAAATGAGCAGTTCTTC
TRBJ1-2,.,TRBV12-3/TRBV12-4,few,CAIRLGVEIDYGYTF,TGTGCCATCCGATTGGGGGTGGAAATTGACTATGGCTACACCTTC
TRBJ2-3,TRBD2,TRBV4-2,.,CASSQPSLAGADTQYF,TGTGCCAGCAGCCAACCGTCCCTAGCGGGAGCAGATACGCAGTATTTT
TRBJ1-2,TRBD1,TRBV9,many,CASSADRGWRGYTF,TGTGCCAGCAGCGCCGACAGGGGCTGGCGTGGCTACACCTTC
TRBJ2-1,TRBD1,TRBV6-1,.,CASSPSLDRVAYNEQFF,TGTGCCAGCAGCCCCTCCCTAGACAGGGTCGCCTACAATGAGCAGTTCTTC
TRBJ2-1,.,TRBV4-1,.,CASSQDWVARSSYNEQFF,TGCGCCAGCAGCCAAGATTGGGTAGCGCGAAGCTCCTACAATGAGCAGTTCTTC
TRBJ1-5,.,TRBV7-2,.,CASSLGQSGQPQHF,TGTGCCAGCAGCTTAGGACAGTCAGGTCAGCCCCAGCATTTT
TRBJ2-5,TRBD2,TRBV5-6,.,CASSPRTSEETQYF,TGTGCCAGCAGCCCACGGACTAGCGAGGAGACCCAGTACTTC
TRBJ2-1,.,TRBV29-1,few,CSVAYGREGGNEQFF,TGCAGCGTTGCATATGGGCGGGAAGGGGGTAATGAGCAGTTCTTC
TRBJ2-1,.,TRBV29-1,few,CTSREWPPYNEQFF,TGCACCTCCCGTGAATGGCCTCCCTACAATGAGCAGTTCTTC
TRBJ1-4,.,TRBV7-9,.,CASSPRGGTTNEKLFF,TGTGCCAGCAGCCCGCGGGGGGGGACAACTAATGAAAAACTGTTTTTT
TRBJ2-7,TRBD2,TRBV10-3,few,CAIEAREFRPISYEQYF,TGTGCCATCGAGGCGCGGGAGTTTCGACCGATCTCCTACGAGCAGTACTTC
TRBJ2-7,TRBD1,TRBV5-6,few,CASSTHPMGQGYYEQYF,TGTGCCAGCAGCACCCACCCGATGGGACAGGGCTACTACGAGCAGTACTTC
TRBJ2-1,TRBD2,TRBV11-2,.,CASSLSRTSGAVNEQFF,TGTGCCAGCAGCTTATCTCGGACTAGCGGGGCCGTCAATGAGCAGTTCTTC
TRBJ2-3,TRBD1,TRBV12-3/TRBV12-4,many,CASRGTGVTDTQYF,TGTGCCAGCAGAGGGACAGGCGTCACAGATACGCAGTATTTT
TRBJ1-1,.,TRBV7-3,.,CASSLTGGGRGAFF,TGTGCCAGCAGCTTAACCGGTGGGGGGCGAGGAGCTTTCTTT
TRBJ1-5,.,TRBV18,.,CASSPTGLPDNQPQHF,TGTGCCAGCTCACCGACAGGCCTTCCGGATAATCAGCCCCAGCATTTT
TRBJ1-1,.,TRBV28,.,CASSLSPALIEAFF,TGTGCCAGCAGTTTAAGCCCAGCCCTCATTGAAGCTTTCTTT
TRBJ2-7,.,TRBV25-1,few,CASSASLGHEQYF,TGTGCCAGCAGTGCCTCCCTCGGCCACGAGCAGTACTTC
TRBJ1-6,TRBD1,TRBV9,few,CASSPGQVGHSPLHF,TGTGCCAGCAGCCCAGGACAGGTCGGGCATTCACCCCTCCACTTT
TRBJ2-1,TRBD1,TRBV29-1,.,CSGGDRVYNEQFF,TGCAGCGGGGGGGACAGGGTATACAATGAGCAGTTCTTC